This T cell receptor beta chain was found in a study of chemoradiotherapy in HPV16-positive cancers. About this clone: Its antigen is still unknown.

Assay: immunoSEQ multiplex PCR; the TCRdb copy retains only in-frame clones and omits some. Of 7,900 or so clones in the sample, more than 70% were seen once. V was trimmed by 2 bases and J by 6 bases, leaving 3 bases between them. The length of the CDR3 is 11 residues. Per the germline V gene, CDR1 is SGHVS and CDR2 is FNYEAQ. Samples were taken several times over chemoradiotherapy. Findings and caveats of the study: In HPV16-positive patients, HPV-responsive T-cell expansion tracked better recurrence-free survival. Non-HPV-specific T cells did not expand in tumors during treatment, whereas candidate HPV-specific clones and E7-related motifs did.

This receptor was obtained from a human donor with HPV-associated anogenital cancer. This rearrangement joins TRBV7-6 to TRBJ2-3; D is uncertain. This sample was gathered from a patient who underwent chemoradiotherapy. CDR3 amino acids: CASSLYDTQYF. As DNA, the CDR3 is TGTGCCAGCAGCTTATATGATACGCAGTATTTT. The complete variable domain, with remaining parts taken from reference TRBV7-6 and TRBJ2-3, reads GAGVSQSPRYKVTKRGQDVALRCDPISGHVSLYWYRQALGQGPEFLTYFNYEAQQDKSGLPNDRFSAERPEGSISTLTIQRTEQRDSAMYRCASSLYDTQYFGPGTRLTVL.